This is a list of T cell receptor beta chains from one sample in a study of beta chain features in type 1 diabetes. Profiled with immunoSEQ multiplex PCR; TCRdb holds only in-frame clones, not every one. The sample holds 350,000 or so clones, about 18% seen once. What was sequenced was naive CD4+ T cells from blood. The receptors were gathered from a woman in her late teens or twenties in good health. CDR3s include the opening cysteine and the closing phenylalanine or tryptophan. The D gene is left open where the match is weak. Where a row states a size, it is once, few, many or the class of an expanded clone; other rows omit it.

TRBV5-1	TRBD1	TRBJ1-1	few	CASNKAGGTEAFF	TGCGCCAGCAACAAAGCAGGGGGCACTGAAGCTTTCTTT
TRBV5-1	-	TRBJ2-2	-	CASSLVASLSTGELFF	TGCGCCAGCAGCTTGGTGGCTAGCCTGAGCACCGGGGAGCTGTTTTTT
TRBV5-1	TRBD1	TRBJ1-4	-	CASSPRTGSNEKLFF	TGCGCCAGCAGCCCGCGGACAGGGTCTAATGAAAAACTGTTTTTT
TRBV25-1	-	TRBJ1-2	-	CASSEYDWLNGYTF	TGTGCCAGCAGTGAATACGACTGGTTGAATGGCTACACCTTC
TRBV5-1	TRBD2	TRBJ2-5	-	CASSLGTSGQETQYF	TGCGCCAGCAGCTTGGGGACTAGCGGCCAAGAGACCCAGTACTTC
TRBV19	-	TRBJ1-2	-	CASSSDSFYGYTF	TGTGCCAGTAGTTCGGACAGCTTCTATGGCTACACCTTC
TRBV4-2	-	TRBJ1-1	-	CASSQDVRGGYTEAFF	TGTGCCAGCAGCCAAGATGTAAGGGGAGGATACACTGAAGCTTTCTTT
TRBV5-4	-	TRBJ1-2	once	CASSSTGMEYGYTF	TGTGCCAGCAGCTCTACAGGGATGGAATATGGCTACACCTTC
TRBV13	TRBD2	TRBJ2-7	few	CASSMTSGTYEQYF	TGTGCCAGCAGCATGACTAGCGGGACCTACGAGCAGTACTTC
TRBV11-2	-	TRBJ2-1	-	CASSLDRVLSSYNEQFF	TGTGCCAGCAGCTTAGATCGCGTCCTTAGCTCCTACAATGAGCAGTTCTTC
TRBV5-1	TRBD1	TRBJ1-1	-	CASSPSPGTGFGMNTEAFF	TGCGCCAGCAGCCCGAGTCCCGGGACAGGCTTTGGTATGAACACTGAAGCTTTCTTT
TRBV4-2	TRBD1	TRBJ1-2	few	CASSLSDRDSGYTF	TGTGCCAGCAGCCTCTCGGACAGGGACTCTGGCTACACCTTC
TRBV9	-	TRBJ2-1	-	CASSLGSRDNEQFF	TGTGCCAGCAGCCTTGGATCTAGAGACAATGAGCAGTTCTTC
TRBV5-6	-	TRBJ1-1	-	CASSLGRRLLVMNTEAFF	TGTGCCAGCAGCTTAGGTCGCAGGTTGTTGGTGATGAACACTGAAGCTTTCTTT
TRBV5-1	TRBD2	TRBJ2-7	-	CASSLLSTSEYEQYF	TGCGCCAGCAGCTTGCTATCGACTAGCGAGTACGAGCAGTACTTC
TRBV5-1	TRBD1	TRBJ2-7	-	CASSKGQGLSSYEQYF	TGCGCCAGCAGCAAGGGACAGGGCCTGAGCTCCTACGAGCAGTACTTC